This TCR beta chain was captured by sequencing in a study of T cells after posttransplantation cyclophosphamide. Study outcomes and limitations: TRB clonality was highly associated with recipient CMV seropositivity and reactivation. TRB overlap between skin or GI tissue T cells and blood was limited. Later post-transplant blood repertoires were often dominated by donor CD8+ memory clones.

This clone was observed many times. The antigen remains unidentified. Germline V gene data show CDR1 as MDHEN and CDR2 as SYDVKM. The junction had 9 bases not matched to a gene; V was cut back by 5 bases and J by 5 bases. The CDR3 runs to 15 residues. Treatment was busulfan-fludarabine conditioning, a marrow graft, and cyclophosphamide on days +3 and +4. Profiling relied on immunoSEQ multiplex PCR, and the TCRdb table lists in-frame clones only, not all of them. This table holds fewer than 12,000 clones with no singletons; the top ten claim approximately 15%. The gene calls are TRBV28 and TRBJ2-7; 10 bases are shared with TRBD2. The sample was PBMCs, taken after allogeneic stem cell transplant with posttransplant cyclophosphamide. The sequence came from a female patient in her forties who received an allogeneic stem cell transplant from a related donor, was CMV-positive, and had no GVHD. Some T cells may be provided by the graft donor. CDR3 sequence reads: CASSGRAGGPNEQYF. CDR3 in DNA: TGTGCCAGCAGTGGCCGAGCGGGAGGGCCGAACGAGCAGTACTTC.